The 4 T cell receptor beta chains listed next were all sequenced from one sample in a study of identical twins. TCRdb re-analysed the 5' RACE reads in MiXCR, keeping a single row per CDR3 protein. Of more than 250,000 distinct CDR3 sequences listed, about 8.1% are singletons. The data were also submitted as part of a second study, on yellow fever vaccine responses in identical twins.

Sequencing was done on a sample of memory (CD45RO+) T cells sorted from blood. The receptor set was obtained from a woman under 30 in good health.

This clonotype was seen more than once but under ten times. V gene TRBV27 combines with J gene TRBJ1-6; weak D call: TRBD1 (5 bases). Trimming pared 5 bases from V and 8 bases from J, leaving 16 bases between. This CDR3 is 15 amino acids long. In germline, CDR1 is MNHEY, CDR2 SMNVEV (reference sequence). The CDR3 sequence is CASSAGGVGDSPLHF. CDR3 DNA: TGTGCCAGCAGTGCAGGAGGTGTGGGGGATTCACCCCTCCACTTT.

This clonotype turned up a few times. This chain connects TRBV19 to TRBJ2-3; D call uncertain. CDR1 is LNHDA, CDR2 SQIVND, per germline (reference sequence). The CDR3 runs 13 residues. V was pared by 9 bases and J by 0 bases, with 10 bases between. The CDR3 region is CASRVASTDTQYF. CDR3 DNA sequence: TGTGCCAGCCGGGTTGCGAGCACAGATACGCAGTATTTT.

This clonotype was counted at least ten times. This sequence joins TRBV12-3 or TRBV12-4 and TRBJ2-2, with D possibly matching TRBD2 (7 bases). V was trimmed by 6 bases and J by 4 bases, leaving 15 bases between them. The CDR3 runs 15 residues. The CDR3 region is CASSRTGRVTGELFF. As DNA, the CDR3 is TGTGCCAGCAGCAGAACAGGGAGGGTCACCGGGGAGCTGTTTTTT.

The chain carries TRBV6-1 and TRBJ2-3; 11 bases fit TRBD2. The J segment lost 8 bases and the V segment lost 6 bases, leaving 7 bases of the junction unmatched. CDR3 size: 14 residues. Germline V CDR1 and CDR2: MNHNS, SASEGT. CDR3 in DNA: TGTGCCAGCAGCCAGACTAGCGGGGCTGTTACGCAGTATTTT. Its translation is CASSQTSGAVTQYF.